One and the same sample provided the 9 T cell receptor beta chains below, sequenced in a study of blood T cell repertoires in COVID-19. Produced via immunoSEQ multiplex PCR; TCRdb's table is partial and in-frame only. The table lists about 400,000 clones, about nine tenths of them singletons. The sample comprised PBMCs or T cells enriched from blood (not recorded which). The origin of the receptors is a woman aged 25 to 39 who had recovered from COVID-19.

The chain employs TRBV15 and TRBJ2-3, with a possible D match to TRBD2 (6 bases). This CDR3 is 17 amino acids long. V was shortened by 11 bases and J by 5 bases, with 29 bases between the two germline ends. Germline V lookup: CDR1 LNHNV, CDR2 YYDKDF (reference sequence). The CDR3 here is CAPRHARDSVILDTQYF. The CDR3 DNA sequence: TGTGCCCCACGTCACGCACGGGACTCCGTGATACTAGATACGCAGTATTTT.

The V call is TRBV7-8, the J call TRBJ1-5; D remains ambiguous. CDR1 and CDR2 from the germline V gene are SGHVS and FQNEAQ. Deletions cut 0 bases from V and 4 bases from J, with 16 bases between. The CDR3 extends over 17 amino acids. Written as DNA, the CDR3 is TGTGCCAGCAGCTTAGCGCAAGGAGGTTGGGAAAATCAGCCCCAGCATTTT. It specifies CASSLAQGGWENQPQHF.

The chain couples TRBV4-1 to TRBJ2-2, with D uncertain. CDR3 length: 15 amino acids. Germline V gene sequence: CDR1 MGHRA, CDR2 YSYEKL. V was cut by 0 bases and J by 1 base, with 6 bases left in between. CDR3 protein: CASSQDPGNTGELFF. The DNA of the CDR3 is TGCGCCAGCAGCCAAGACCCCGGGAACACCGGGGAGCTGTTTTTT.

Here the CDR3 reads CASSLGQHGGEQYF. In DNA, the CDR3 is TGTGCCAGCAGCTTGGGGCAGCACGGGGGAGAGCAGTACTTC. This chain connects TRBV5-6 to TRBJ2-7; a weak D match, TRBD2 (6 bases). CDR3 size: 14 residues. CDR1 and CDR2 from the germline V gene are SGHDT and YYEEEE. Deletions cut 0 bases from V and 7 bases from J, with 14 bases between. Full variable domain (rest looked up from reference TRBV5-6 and TRBJ2-7): DAGVTQSPTHLIKTRGQQVTLRCSPKSGHDTVSWYQQALGQGPQFIFQYYEEEERQRGNFPDRFSGHQFPNYSSELNVNALLLGDSALYLCASSLGQHGGEQYFGPGTRLTVT.

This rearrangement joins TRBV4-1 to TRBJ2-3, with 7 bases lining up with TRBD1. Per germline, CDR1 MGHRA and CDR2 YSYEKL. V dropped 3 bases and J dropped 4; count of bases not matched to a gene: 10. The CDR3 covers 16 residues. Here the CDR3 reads CASSQLGQVVADTQYF. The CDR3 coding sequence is TGCGCCAGCAGCCAGCTCGGACAGGTAGTGGCAGATACGCAGTATTTT.

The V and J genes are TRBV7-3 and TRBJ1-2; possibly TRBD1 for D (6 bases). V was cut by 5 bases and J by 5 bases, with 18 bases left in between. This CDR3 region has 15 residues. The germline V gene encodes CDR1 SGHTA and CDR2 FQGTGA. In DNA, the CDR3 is TGTGCCAGCAGCCCCTCGGGGGGCGCGTCTTATGGCTACACCTTC. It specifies CASSPSGGASYGYTF.

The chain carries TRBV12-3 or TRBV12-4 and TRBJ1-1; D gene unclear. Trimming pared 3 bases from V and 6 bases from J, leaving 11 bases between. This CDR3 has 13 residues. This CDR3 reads CASSFSLGAEAFF. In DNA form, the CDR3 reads TGTGCCAGCAGTTTTTCCCTGGGCGCTGAAGCTTTCTTT.

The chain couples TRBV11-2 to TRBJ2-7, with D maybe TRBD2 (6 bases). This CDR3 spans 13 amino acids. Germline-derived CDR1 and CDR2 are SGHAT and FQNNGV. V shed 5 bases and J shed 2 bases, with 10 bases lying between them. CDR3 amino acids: CASSPGLTYEQYF. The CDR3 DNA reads TGTGCCAGCAGCCCGGGACTCACCTACGAGCAGTACTTC. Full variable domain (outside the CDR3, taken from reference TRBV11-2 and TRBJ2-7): EAGVAQSPRYKIIEKRQSVAFWCNPISGHATLYWYQQILGQGPKLLIQFQNNGVVDDSQLPKDRFSAERLKGVDSTLKIQPAKLEDSAVYLCASSPGLTYEQYFGPGTRLTVT.

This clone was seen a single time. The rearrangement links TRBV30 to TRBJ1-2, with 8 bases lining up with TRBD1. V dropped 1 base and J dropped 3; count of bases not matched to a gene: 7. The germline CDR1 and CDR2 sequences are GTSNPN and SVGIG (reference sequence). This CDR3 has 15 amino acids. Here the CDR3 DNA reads TGTGCCTGGAGTGGGCCTGGACAGGGACACTATGGCTACACCTTC. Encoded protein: CAWSGPGQGHYGYTF.